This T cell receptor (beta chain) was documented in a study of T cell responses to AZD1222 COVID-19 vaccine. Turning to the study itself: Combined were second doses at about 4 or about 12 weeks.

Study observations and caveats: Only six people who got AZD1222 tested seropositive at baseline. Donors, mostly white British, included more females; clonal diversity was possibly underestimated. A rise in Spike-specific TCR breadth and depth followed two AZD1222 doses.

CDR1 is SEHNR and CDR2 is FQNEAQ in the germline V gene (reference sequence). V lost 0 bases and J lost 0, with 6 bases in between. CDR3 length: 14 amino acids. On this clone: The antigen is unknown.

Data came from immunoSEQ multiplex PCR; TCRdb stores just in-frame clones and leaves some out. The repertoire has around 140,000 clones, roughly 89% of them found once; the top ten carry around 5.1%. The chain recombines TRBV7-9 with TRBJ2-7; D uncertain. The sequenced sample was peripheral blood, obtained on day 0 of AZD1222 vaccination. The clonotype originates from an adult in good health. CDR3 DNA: TGTGCCAGCAGCTTAGCTGCGACCTCCTACGAGCAGTACTTC. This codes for CASSLAATSYEQYF.